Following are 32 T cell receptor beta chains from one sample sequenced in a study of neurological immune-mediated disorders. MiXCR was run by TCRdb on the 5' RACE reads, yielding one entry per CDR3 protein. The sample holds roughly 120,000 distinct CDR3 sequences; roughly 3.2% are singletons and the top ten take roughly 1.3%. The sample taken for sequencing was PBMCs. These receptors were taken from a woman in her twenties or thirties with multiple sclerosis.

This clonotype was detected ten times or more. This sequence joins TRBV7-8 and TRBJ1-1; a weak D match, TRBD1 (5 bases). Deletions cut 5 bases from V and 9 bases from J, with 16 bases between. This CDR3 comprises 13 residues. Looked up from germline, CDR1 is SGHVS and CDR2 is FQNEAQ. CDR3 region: CASSRGPTQKAFF. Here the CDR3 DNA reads TGTGCCAGCAGCCGGGGCCCGACCCAAAAAGCTTTCTTT.

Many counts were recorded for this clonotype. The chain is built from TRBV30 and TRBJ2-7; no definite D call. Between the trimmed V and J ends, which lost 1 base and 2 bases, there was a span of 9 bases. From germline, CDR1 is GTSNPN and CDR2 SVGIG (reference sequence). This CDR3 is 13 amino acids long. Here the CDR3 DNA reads TGTGCCTGGAGTGAGACGGCCCCCTACGAGCAGTACTTC. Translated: CAWSETAPYEQYF.

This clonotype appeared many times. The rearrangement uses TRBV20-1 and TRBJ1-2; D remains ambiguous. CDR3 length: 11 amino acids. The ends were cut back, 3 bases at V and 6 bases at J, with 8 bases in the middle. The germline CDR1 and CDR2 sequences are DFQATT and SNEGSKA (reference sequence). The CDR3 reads CSARFRDGYTF. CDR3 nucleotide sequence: TGCAGTGCTAGGTTTAGGGATGGCTACACCTTC.

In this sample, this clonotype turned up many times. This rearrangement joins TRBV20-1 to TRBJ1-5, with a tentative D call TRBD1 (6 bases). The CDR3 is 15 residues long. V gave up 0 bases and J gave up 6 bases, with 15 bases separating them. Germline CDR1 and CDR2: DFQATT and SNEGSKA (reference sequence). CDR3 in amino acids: CSARETGGQGQPQHF. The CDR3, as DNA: TGCAGTGCTAGAGAGACAGGAGGTCAGGGTCAGCCCCAGCATTTT.

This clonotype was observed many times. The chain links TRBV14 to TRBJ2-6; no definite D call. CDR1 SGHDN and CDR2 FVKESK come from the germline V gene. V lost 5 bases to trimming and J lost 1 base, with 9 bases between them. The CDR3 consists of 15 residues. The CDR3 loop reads CASSEIWSGANVLTF. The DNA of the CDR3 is TGTGCCAGCAGCGAAATCTGGTCTGGGGCCAACGTCCTGACTTTC.

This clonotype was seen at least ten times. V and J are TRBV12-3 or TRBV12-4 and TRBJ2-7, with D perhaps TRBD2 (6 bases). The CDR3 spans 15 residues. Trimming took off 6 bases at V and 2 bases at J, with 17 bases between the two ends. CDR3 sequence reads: CASSLRGGAPYEQYF. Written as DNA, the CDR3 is TGTGCCAGCAGCCTACGGGGCGGGGCCCCCTACGAGCAGTACTTC.

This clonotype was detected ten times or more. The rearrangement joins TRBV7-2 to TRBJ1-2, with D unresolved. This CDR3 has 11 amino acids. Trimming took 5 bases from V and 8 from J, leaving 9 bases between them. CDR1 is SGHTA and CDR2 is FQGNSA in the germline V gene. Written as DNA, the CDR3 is TGTGCCAGCAGCCCGGGCATCGGCTACACCTTC. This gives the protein CASSPGIGYTF. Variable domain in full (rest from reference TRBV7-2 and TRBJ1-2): GAGVSQSPSNKVTEKGKDVELRCDPISGHTALYWYRQSLGQGLEFLIYFQGNSAPDKSGLPSDRFSAERTGGSVSTLTIQRTQQEDSAVYLCASSPGIGYTFGSGTRLTVV.

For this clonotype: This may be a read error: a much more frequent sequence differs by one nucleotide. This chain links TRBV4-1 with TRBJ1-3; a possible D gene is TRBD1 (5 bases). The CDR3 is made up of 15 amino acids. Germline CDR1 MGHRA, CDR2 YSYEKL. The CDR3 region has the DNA TGCGCCAGCAGCCAAGGTCGGCAGGGTAGAAAAACCATATATTTT. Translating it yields CASSQGRQGRKTIYF.

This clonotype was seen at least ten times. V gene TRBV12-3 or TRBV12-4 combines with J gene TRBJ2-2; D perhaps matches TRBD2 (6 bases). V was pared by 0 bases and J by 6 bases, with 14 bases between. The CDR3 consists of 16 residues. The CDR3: CASSLATSGVPGELFF. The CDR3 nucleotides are TGTGCCAGCAGTTTAGCCACCTCGGGGGTTCCCGGGGAGCTGTTTTTT.

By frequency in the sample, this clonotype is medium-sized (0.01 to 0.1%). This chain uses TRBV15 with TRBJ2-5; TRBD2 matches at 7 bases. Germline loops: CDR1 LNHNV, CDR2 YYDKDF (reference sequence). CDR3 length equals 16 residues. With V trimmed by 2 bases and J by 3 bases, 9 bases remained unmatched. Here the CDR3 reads CATSRSPSGREETQYF. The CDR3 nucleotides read TGTGCCACCAGCAGAAGTCCTAGCGGTCGCGAAGAGACCCAGTACTTC.

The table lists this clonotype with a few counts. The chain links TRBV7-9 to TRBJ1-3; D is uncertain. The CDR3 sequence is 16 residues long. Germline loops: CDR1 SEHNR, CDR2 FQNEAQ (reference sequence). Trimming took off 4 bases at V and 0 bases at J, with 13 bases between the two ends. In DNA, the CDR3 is TGTGCCAGCAGCTCCGTGGATTCGGACTCTGGAAACACCATATATTTT. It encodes CASSSVDSDSGNTIYF. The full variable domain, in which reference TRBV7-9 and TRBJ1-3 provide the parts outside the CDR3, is DTGVSQNPRHKITKRGQNVTFRCDPISEHNRLYWYRQTLGQGPEFLTYFQNEAQLEKSRLLSDRFSAERPKGSFSTLEIQRTEQGDSAMYLCASSSVDSDSGNTIYFGEGSWLTVV.

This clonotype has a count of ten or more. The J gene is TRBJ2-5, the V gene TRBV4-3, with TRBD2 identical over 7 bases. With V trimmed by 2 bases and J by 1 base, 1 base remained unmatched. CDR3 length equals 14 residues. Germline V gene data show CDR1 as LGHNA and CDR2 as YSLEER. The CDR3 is CASSQLAGQETQYF. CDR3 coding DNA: TGCGCCAGCAGCCAATTAGCGGGCCAAGAGACCCAGTACTTC.

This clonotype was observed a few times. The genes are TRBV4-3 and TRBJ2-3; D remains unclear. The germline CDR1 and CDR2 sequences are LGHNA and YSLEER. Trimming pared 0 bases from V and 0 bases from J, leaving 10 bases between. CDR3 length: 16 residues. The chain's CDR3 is CASSQDISTSTDTQYF. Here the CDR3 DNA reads TGCGCCAGCAGCCAAGATATCTCGACTAGCACAGATACGCAGTATTTT.

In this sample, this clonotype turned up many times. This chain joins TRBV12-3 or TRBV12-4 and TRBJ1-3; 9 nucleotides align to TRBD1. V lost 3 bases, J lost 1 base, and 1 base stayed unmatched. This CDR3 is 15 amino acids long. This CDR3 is CASSFGTGSGNTIYF. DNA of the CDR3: TGTGCCAGCAGTTTTGGGACAGGGTCTGGAAACACCATATATTTT.

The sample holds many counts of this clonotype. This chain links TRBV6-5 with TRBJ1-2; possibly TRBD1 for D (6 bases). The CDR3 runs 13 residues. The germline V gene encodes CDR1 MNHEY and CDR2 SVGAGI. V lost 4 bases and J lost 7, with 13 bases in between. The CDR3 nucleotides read TGTGCCAGCAGTTTGCTGGGGGCAAGTGGCTACACCTTC. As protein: CASSLLGASGYTF.

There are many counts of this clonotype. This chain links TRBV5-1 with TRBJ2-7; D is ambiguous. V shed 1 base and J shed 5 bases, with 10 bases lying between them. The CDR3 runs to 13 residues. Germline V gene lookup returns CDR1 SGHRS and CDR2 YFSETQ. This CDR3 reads CASSLIVADEQYF. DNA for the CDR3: TGCGCCAGCAGCTTGATTGTTGCAGACGAGCAGTACTTC.

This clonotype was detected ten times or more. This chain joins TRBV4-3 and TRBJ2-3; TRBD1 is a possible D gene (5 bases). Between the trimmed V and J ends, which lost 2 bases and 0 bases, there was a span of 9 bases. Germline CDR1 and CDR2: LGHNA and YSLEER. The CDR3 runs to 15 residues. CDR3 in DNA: TGCGCCAGCAGCCAACGCGCAGGGAGCACAGATACGCAGTATTTT. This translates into CASSQRAGSTDTQYF.

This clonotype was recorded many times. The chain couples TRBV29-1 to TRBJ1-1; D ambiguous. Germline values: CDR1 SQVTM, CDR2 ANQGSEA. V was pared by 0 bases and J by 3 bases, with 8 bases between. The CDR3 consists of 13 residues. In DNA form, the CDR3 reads TGCAGCGTTGAAGAAGGGAGCCACACTGAAGCTTTCTTT. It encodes CSVEEGSHTEAFF.

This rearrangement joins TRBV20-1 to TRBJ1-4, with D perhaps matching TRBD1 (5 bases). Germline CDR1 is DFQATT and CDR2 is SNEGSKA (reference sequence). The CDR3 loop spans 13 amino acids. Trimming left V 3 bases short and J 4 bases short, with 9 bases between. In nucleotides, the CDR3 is TGCAGTGCTAGCTTAGGGGTTAATGAAAAACTGTTTTTT. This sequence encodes CSASLGVNEKLFF.

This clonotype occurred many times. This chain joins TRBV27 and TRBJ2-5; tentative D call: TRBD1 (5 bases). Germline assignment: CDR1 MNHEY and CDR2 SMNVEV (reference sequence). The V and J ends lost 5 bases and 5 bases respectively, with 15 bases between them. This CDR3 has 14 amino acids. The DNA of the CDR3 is TGTGCCAGCAGTGAATCCCGGACAAAGGAGACCCAGTACTTC. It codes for CASSESRTKETQYF.

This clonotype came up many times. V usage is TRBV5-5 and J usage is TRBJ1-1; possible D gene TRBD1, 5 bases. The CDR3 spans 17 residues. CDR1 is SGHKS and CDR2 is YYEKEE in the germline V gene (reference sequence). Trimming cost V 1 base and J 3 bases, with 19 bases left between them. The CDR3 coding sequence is TGTGCCAGCAGCTTGCCCTGGGTAGGGACGTGGGACACTGAAGCTTTCTTT. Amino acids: CASSLPWVGTWDTEAFF.

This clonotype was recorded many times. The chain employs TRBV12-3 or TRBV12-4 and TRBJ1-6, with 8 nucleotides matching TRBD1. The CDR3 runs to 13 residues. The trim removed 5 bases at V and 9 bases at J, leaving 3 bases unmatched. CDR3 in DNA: TGTGCCAGCAGTCGGGACAGGATTTCACCCCTCCACTTT. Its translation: CASSRDRISPLHF.

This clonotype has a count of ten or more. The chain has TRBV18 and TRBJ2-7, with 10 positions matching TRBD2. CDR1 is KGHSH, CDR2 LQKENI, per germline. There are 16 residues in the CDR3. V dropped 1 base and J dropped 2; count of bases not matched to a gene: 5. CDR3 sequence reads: CASSPLPSGSTYEQYF. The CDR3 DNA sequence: TGTGCCAGCTCACCACTTCCTAGCGGGAGTACCTACGAGCAGTACTTC.

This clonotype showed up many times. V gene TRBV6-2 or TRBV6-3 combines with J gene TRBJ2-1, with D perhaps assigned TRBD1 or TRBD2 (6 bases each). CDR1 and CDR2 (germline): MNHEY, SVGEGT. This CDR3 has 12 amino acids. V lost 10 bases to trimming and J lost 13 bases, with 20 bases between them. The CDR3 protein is CATTKGGDLQFF. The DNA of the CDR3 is TGTGCCACCACTAAGGGGGGAGACTTACAGTTCTTC.

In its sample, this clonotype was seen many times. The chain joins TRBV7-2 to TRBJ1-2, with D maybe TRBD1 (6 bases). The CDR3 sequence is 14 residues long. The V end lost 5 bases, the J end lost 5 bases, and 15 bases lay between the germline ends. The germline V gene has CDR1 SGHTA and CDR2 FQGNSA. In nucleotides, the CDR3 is TGTGCCAGCAGCCCGGACAGTTCCTCTTATGGCTACACCTTC. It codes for CASSPDSSSYGYTF.

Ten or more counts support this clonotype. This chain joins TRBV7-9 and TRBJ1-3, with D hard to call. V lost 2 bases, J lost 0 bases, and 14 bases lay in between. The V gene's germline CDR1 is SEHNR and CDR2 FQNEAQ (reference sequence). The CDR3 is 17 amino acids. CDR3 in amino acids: CASSLIGVQTSGNTIYF. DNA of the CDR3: TGTGCCAGCAGCTTAATCGGGGTACAAACCTCTGGAAACACCATATATTTT.

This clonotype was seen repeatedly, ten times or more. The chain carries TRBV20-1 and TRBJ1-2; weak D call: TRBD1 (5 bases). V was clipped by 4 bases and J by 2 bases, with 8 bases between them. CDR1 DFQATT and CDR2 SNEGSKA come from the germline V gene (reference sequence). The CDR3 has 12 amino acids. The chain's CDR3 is CSANAGNYGYTF. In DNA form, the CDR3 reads TGCAGTGCTAATGCAGGGAACTATGGCTACACCTTC.

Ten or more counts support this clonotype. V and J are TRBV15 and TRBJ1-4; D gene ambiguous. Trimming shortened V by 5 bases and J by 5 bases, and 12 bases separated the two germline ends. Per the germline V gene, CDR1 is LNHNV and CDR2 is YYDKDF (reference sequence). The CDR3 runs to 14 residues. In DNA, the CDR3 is TGTGCCACCAGCGGTCCGCACTCGAATGAAAAACTGTTTTTT. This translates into CATSGPHSNEKLFF.

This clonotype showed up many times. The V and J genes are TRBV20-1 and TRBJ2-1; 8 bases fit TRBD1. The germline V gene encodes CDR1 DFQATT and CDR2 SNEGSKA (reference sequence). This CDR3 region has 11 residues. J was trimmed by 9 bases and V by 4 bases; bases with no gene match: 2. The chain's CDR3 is CSAIDRGEQFF. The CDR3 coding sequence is TGCAGTGCTATCGACAGGGGTGAGCAGTTCTTC.

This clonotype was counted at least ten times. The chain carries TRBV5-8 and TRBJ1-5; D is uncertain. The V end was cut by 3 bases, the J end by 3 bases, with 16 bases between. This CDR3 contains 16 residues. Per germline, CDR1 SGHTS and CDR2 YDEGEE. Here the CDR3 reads CASSYVVSVDNQPQHF. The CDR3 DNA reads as TGTGCCAGCAGCTACGTTGTGTCGGTTGACAATCAGCCCCAGCATTTT.

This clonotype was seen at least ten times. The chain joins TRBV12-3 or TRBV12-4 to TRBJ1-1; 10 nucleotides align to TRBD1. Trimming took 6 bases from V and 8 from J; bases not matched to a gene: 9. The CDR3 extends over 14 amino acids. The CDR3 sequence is CASSRTGGRGEAFF. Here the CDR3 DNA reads TGTGCCAGCAGCCGGACAGGGGGGCGTGGGGAAGCTTTCTTT.

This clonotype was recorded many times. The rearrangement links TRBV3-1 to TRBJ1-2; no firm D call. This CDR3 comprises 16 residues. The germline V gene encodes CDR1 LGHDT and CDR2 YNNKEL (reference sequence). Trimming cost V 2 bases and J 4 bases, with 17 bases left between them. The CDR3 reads CASSQRSGSEGYGYTF. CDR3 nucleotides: TGTGCCAGCAGCCAAAGATCGGGCAGTGAGGGCTATGGCTACACCTTC.